This T cell receptor beta chain appears in the sequencing data of a study of T-cell reconstitution after alpha-beta-depleted transplantation in children listed by TCRdb under 2016. With regard to the full study: Using TCR repertoire profiling, the study followed T-cell immune reconstitution in a quantitative way in children after TCRalphabeta/CD19-depleted allogeneic hematopoietic cell transplantation.

Libraries were made using PCR. The instrument was an Illumina HiSeq 2500. To normalize quantification of the TCRbeta repertoire, the TCR libraries were built with molecular barcoding that relied on unique molecular identifiers. TCRdb reprocessing: public reads trimmed at Q25 with fastp, clones called with MiXCR, in-frame beta chains kept. All rows with the same CDR3 protein become a single entry with the most common DNA and genes. The sample table contains 190,000 or so distinct CDR3 sequences; only one count was recorded for approximately 6.8% of them. The ten largest clones add up to over 2.5% of the sample. For CDR1 and CDR2, the germline V gene (reference sequence) lists LGHDT and YNNKEL. Including the terminal cysteine and phenylalanine, the CDR3 comprises 12 residues. Only CDR3 DNA remains: 36 bases, in frame from the first base. Trimming takes 0 bases from V and 9 bases from J, and the germline ends sit 9 bases apart.

This clonotype was observed at least ten times. Its antigen has not been determined. Base quality data are lacking; no much larger clone is found one base away. The chain is made from TRBV3-1 and TRBJ2-7, with TRBD1 tentatively as D gene (5 bases match). The source of this sequence is a human donor who donated a stem cell graft to a child with Wiskott-Aldrich syndrome. The source material was PBMCs from the stem cell graft donor, sampled from the stem cell graft. The sequenced DNA: TGTGCCAGCAGCCAAGAGCAGGGCGGGCAGTACTTC. It specifies CASSQEQGGQYF.